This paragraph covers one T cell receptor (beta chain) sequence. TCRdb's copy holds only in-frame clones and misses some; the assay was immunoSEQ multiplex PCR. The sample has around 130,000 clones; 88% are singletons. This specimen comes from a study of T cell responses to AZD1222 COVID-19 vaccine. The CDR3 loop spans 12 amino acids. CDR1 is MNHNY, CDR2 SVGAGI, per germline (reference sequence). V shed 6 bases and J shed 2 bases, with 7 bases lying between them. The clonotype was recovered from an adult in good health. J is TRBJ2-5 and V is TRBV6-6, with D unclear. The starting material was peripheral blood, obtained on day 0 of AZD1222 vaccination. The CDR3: CASSTIQETQYF. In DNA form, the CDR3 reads TGTGCCAGCAGCACAATACAAGAGACCCAGTACTTC.